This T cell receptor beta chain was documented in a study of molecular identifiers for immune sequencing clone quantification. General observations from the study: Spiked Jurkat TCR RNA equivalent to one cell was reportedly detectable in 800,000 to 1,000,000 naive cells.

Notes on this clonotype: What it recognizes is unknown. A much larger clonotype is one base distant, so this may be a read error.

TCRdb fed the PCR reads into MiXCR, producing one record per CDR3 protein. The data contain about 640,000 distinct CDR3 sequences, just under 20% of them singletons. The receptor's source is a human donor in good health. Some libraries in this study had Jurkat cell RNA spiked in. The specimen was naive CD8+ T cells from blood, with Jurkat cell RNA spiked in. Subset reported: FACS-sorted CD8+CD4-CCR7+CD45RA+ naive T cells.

Here the CDR3 reads CASSLKGGAQYF. The CDR3, as DNA: TGTGCCAGCAGCTTAAAGGGGGGTGCGCAGTATTTT. The rearrangement joins TRBV7-6 to TRBJ2-3; D possibly uses TRBD1 or TRBD2 (6 bases each). Germline V gives CDR1 SGHVS, CDR2 FNYEAQ. The CDR3 is 12 amino acids. Trimming removed 2 bases at V and 10 bases at J, with 10 bases between.